The source of this T cell receptor (beta chain) is a study of blood T cell repertoires in COVID-19. Libraries were prepared by immunoSEQ multiplex PCR; TCRdb keeps only in-frame clonotypes and omits some of them. The sample includes around 95,000 clones, about 83% of them seen just once. Per the germline V gene, CDR1 is SGHRS and CDR2 is YFSETQ. This CDR3 is 16 amino acids long. Trimming at V came to 0 bases and at J to 4 bases, leaving 5 bases not matched to a gene. Material: peripheral blood. The genes are TRBV5-1 and TRBJ2-1; 9 bases map to TRBD1. This clonotype was obtained from a human donor in a cohort sampled during active COVID-19. This chain's CDR3 is CASSLAGTGKYNEQFF. DNA of the CDR3: TGCGCCAGCAGCTTGGCAGGGACAGGGAAATACAATGAGCAGTTCTTC.